These 20 T cell receptor beta chains share one sample of origin, sequenced in a study of siplizumab effects on memory and regulatory T cells. This table comes from immunoSEQ multiplex PCR, and its TCRdb copy is limited to in-frame clones, with some not included. The sample includes roughly 110,000 clones, roughly 95% of them seen just once. Sequences were obtained from non-Treg CD4+ T cells sorted from blood. These receptors all come from a human donor in good health.

The genes are TRBV5-1 and TRBJ1-4; D gene uncertain. This CDR3 is 17 amino acids long. The V and J ends lost 0 bases and 5 bases respectively, with 17 bases between them. CDR1 is SGHRS, CDR2 YFSETQ, per germline. The CDR3 DNA reads as TGCGCCAGCAGCTTGGGACTTTCGGGGTTGAGGAATGAAAAACTGTTTTTT. It is translated as CASSLGLSGLRNEKLFF.

This clone came up once. This chain joins TRBV6-1 and TRBJ1-2, with D maybe TRBD1 (5 bases). The length of the CDR3 is 14 residues. The germline V gene encodes CDR1 MNHNS and CDR2 SASEGT. Trimming removed 7 bases from V and 2 bases from J, with 14 bases in between. The CDR3 here is CASTPGQTNYGYTF. In DNA, the CDR3 is TGTGCCAGCACTCCGGGGCAGACCAACTATGGCTACACCTTC.

The chain carries TRBV19 and TRBJ2-3; 7 bases match TRBD1. CDR3 length equals 16 residues. CDR1 is LNHDA, CDR2 SQIVND, per germline (reference sequence). Trimming at V came to 5 bases and at J to 4 bases, leaving 12 bases not matched to a gene. The CDR3 sequence: CASSPQKGALADTQYF. The CDR3 DNA reads as TGTGCCAGTAGTCCACAAAAGGGGGCTCTAGCAGATACGCAGTATTTT.

The chain is built from TRBV7-2 and TRBJ2-7, with 10 bases aligning to TRBD1. V trimming: 5 bases; J trimming: 4 bases; junction bases outside the gene matches: 8. The length of the CDR3 is 15 residues. Germline-derived CDR1 and CDR2 are SGHTA and FQGNSA. Here the CDR3 reads CASSHDRGQWYEQYF. CDR3 bases: TGTGCCAGCAGCCACGACAGGGGGCAGTGGTACGAGCAGTACTTC.

This clone was counted a single time. This chain connects TRBV11-2 to TRBJ1-2, with unresolved D. The V gene's germline CDR1 is SGHAT and CDR2 FQNNGV. The CDR3 is 14 residues long. V was cut by 1 base and J by 0 bases, with 6 bases left in between. CDR3 DNA: TGTGCCAGCAGCTTAGTATCGACTAACTATGGCTACACCTTC. Protein: CASSLVSTNYGYTF.

V and J are TRBV6-5 and TRBJ1-1, with a possible D match to TRBD1 (5 bases). This CDR3 region has 14 residues. In germline, CDR1 is MNHEY, CDR2 SVGAGI. V was pared by 6 bases and J by 0 bases, with 11 bases between. CDR3 nucleotides: TGTGCCAGCAGCCTGGGACGGTTGAACACTGAAGCTTTCTTT. This sequence encodes CASSLGRLNTEAFF.

CDR3 sequence: CASSVDPTGGGEKLFF. The CDR3, as DNA: TGTGCCAGCAGCGTGGATCCGACAGGGGGCGGAGAAAAACTGTTTTTT. J is TRBJ1-4 and V is TRBV9, with 10 positions matching TRBD1. CDR3 length equals 16 residues. V trimming: 2 bases; J trimming: 8 bases; junction bases outside the gene matches: 9. Per germline, CDR1 SGDLS and CDR2 YYNGEE. Looking up the rest from reference TRBV9 and TRBJ1-4 gives the full variable domain: DSGVTQTPKHLITATGQRVTLRCSPRSGDLSVYWYQQSLDQGLQFLIQYYNGEERAKGNILERFSAQQFPDLHSELNLSSLELGDSALYFCASSVDPTGGGEKLFFGSGTQLSVL.

This clone showed up just once. The chain carries TRBV28 and TRBJ1-2; D is possibly TRBD1 (6 bases). With 6 bases removed from V and 4 bases from J, the gap between germline ends came to 15 bases. CDR1 and CDR2 from the germline V gene are MDHEN and SYDVKM. This CDR3 comprises 14 residues. DNA of the CDR3: TGTGCCAGCAGGACGCAACAGGGCCCCTATGGCTACACCTTC. This codes for CASRTQQGPYGYTF.

CDR3 sequence reads: CASSPTDRISPLHF. The CDR3 DNA reads TGTGCCAGCAGCCCTACCGACAGGATTTCACCCCTCCACTTT. This rearrangement joins TRBV7-9 to TRBJ1-6; D possibly corresponds to TRBD1 (6 bases). Germline CDR1 SEHNR, CDR2 FQNEAQ (reference sequence). There are 14 residues in the CDR3. Between the trimmed V and J ends, which lost 5 bases and 9 bases, there was a span of 14 bases.

V usage is TRBV10-3 and J usage is TRBJ1-5; maybe TRBD1 (6 bases). Germline V CDR1 and CDR2: ENHRY, SYGVKD. The V end lost 2 bases, the J end lost 0 bases, and 8 bases lay between the germline ends. This CDR3 has 15 amino acids. CDR3 in amino acids: CAISERTDSNQPQHF. The CDR3 DNA reads TGTGCCATCAGTGAGCGGACAGATAGCAATCAGCCCCAGCATTTT.

The genes are TRBV14 and TRBJ1-2; D uncertain. This CDR3 contains 15 residues. V lost 0 bases and J lost 1, with 9 bases in between. CDR1 SGHDN and CDR2 FVKESK come from the germline V gene. Here the CDR3 DNA reads TGTGCCAGCAGCCAAGATATTGGCAATAACTATGGCTACACCTTC. Translation: CASSQDIGNNYGYTF.

The chain employs TRBV7-9 and TRBJ1-2; possibly TRBD1 for D (6 bases). CDR1 SEHNR and CDR2 FQNEAQ come from the germline V gene (reference sequence). Trimming cost V 3 bases and J 4 bases, with 15 bases left between them. This CDR3 spans 15 amino acids. The CDR3 loop reads CASSLSDSNTYGYTF. The CDR3 DNA is TGTGCCAGCAGCTTGTCGGACAGTAACACCTATGGCTACACCTTC.

The V gene is TRBV5-1, the J gene TRBJ1-3; 8 nucleotides match TRBD1. The trim removed 4 bases at V and 2 bases at J, leaving 5 bases unmatched. Germline V gene sequence: CDR1 SGHRS, CDR2 YFSETQ. The CDR3 runs to 15 residues. CDR3 loop: CASSPSTGAGNTIYF. CDR3 DNA sequence: TGCGCCAGCAGCCCATCGACAGGGGCTGGAAACACCATATATTTT.

The rearrangement uses TRBV5-1 and TRBJ2-2, with D perhaps TRBD2 (6 bases). Trimming left V 4 bases short and J 1 base short, with 8 bases between. This CDR3 comprises 14 residues. Germline V gene data show CDR1 as SGHRS and CDR2 as YFSETQ. CDR3 bases: TGCGCCAGCAGCCCGCGGGAGAACACCGGGGAGCTGTTTTTT. Protein sequence: CASSPRENTGELFF.

V usage is TRBV5-6 and J usage is TRBJ2-5, with 8 bases fitting TRBD2. The length of the CDR3 is 15 residues. The junction had 15 bases not matched to a gene; V was cut back by 4 bases and J by 10 bases. The V gene's germline CDR1 is SGHDT and CDR2 YYEEEE. The CDR3, as DNA: TGTGCCAGCAGCAGACGACTAGCGCCCCCCACGGACCAGTACTTC. It specifies CASSRRLAPPTDQYF.

The J gene is TRBJ2-3, the V gene TRBV27; D gene uncertain. V was pared by 0 bases and J by 0 bases, with 4 bases between. The germline gives CDR1 MNHEY, CDR2 SMNVEV (reference sequence). The CDR3 loop spans 14 amino acids. The CDR3 loop is CASSLSGSTDTQYF. The CDR3, as DNA: TGTGCCAGCAGTTTATCGGGTAGCACAGATACGCAGTATTTT.

V usage is TRBV19 and J usage is TRBJ2-7; no definite D call. Germline-derived CDR1 and CDR2 are LNHDA and SQIVND (reference sequence). Trimming stripped 7 bases from V and 4 bases from J, with 8 bases between. There are 11 residues in the CDR3. CDR3 coding DNA: TGTGCCAGTATGAAGGGTTACGAGCAGTACTTC. The encoded protein is CASMKGYEQYF.

The chain couples TRBV10-3 to TRBJ2-3, with TRBD2 matching 10 bases. CDR1 is ENHRY, CDR2 SYGVKD, per germline. Trimming took 3 bases from V and 2 from J; bases not matched to a gene: 5. This CDR3 has 16 amino acids. CDR3 residues: CAISDTSGANTDTQYF. CDR3 DNA: TGTGCCATCAGTGATACTAGCGGGGCGAACACAGATACGCAGTATTTT.

V gene TRBV19 combines with J gene TRBJ1-2; 7 nucleotides match TRBD1. The germline CDR1 and CDR2 sequences are LNHDA and SQIVND (reference sequence). With V trimmed by 2 bases and J by 7 bases, 4 bases remained unmatched. The CDR3 sequence is 13 residues long. CDR3 in DNA: TGTGCCAGTAGTATAAACACAGGGGTTGGCTACACCTTC. Its translation is CASSINTGVGYTF.

The rearrangement links TRBV11-2 to TRBJ1-1; D gene uncertain. This CDR3 has 17 amino acids. V was trimmed by 1 base and J by 3 bases, leaving 18 bases between them. CDR1 is SGHAT and CDR2 is FQNNGV in the germline V gene. DNA of the CDR3: TGTGCCAGCAGCTTAGGGCGTTTTAGGAACAAAGACACTGAAGCTTTCTTT. Translation gives CASSLGRFRNKDTEAFF.